This T cell receptor beta chain stems from a study of T cells after yellow fever vaccination. Study at large: Researchers used SMART-Seq v4 Ultra Low Input to prepare fractions that had low cell numbers.

In the case of this clonotype: It may be a read error: a sequence one base away is much more abundant.

TCRdb itself ran the 5' RACE reads through MiXCR, one entry per CDR3 protein. Of around 140,000 distinct CDR3 sequences in the sample, approximately 7.7% were seen once. The germline V gene has CDR1 SEHNR and CDR2 FQNEAQ (reference sequence). CDR3 length equals 14 residues. V was pared by 2 bases and J by 3 bases, with 4 bases of the junction left unmatched. This TCR was recovered from a man aged 25 to 40 who received the YFV17D yellow fever vaccine. The sequencing here drew on CD4+ T cells sorted from PBMCs, taken 5 days after the yellow fever booster vaccination. This sequence joins TRBV7-9 and TRBJ2-7; 7 nucleotides align to TRBD2. The CDR3 sequence: CASSLSGTRYEQYF. DNA for the CDR3: TGTGCCAGCAGCTTAAGCGGGACCCGCTACGAGCAGTACTTC.